This TCR beta chain originates from a study of cytomegalovirus exposure and HLA in healthy donors (dated by TCRdb to about 2017). Looking at the study overall: An earlier analysis of approximately 590 of the donors reported about 250 Gb of sequence data and 117 million unique TCR beta sequences from 150 million to 200 million T cells. An early release covering just under 650 HLA-typed donors comprised about 300 gigabases of sequencing data and approximately 80 million unique TCR sequences. Of the approximately 400 genotyped donors, 81% were placed in the genetic ancestry cluster associated with self-reported Caucasian donors. The aim of the study was to test whether cataloging public T cell receptors could identify signatures of past pathogen exposure. The study used immunosequencing to profile the T cell repertoires of under 700 subjects and linked those repertoires to cytomegalovirus serostatus. Along with the roughly 710-subject first cohort, a separate validation cohort of around 110 different subjects was used. To predict cytomegalovirus infection status, the study brought together high-throughput TCR immunosequencing, statistical association of individual TCRs with disease status, and machine learning. A later analysis re-examined previously published TCR beta repertoires from roughly 720 donors and added high-resolution HLA genotyping to investigate patterns of TCR occurrence. Rather than drawing on any new phenotypic data, the later analysis identified candidate immune exposures from TCR beta sequences and the way those sequences occurred across donors. To decide whether each TCR beta V gene segment behaved as functional or pseudogenic, an earlier analysis of approximately 590 of the donors relied on high-throughput TCR beta sequencing. Donor age, sex, ethnicity and CMV serostatus were collected together with the repertoire data. In a later genetic analysis, genome-wide SNP genotypes for about 55% of the roughly 700 donors were used, and that subset was treated as a discovery cohort. Every discovery cohort repertoire had been produced on one sequencing platform. HLA typing covered class I and class II loci at four-digit resolution. Typing coverage varied by locus: about 620-630 donors for A, B, C, DRB1 and DQB1; 500 to 550 for DQA1; nearly 610 for DPA1; roughly 450 for DPB1. Four to six DR-DQ haplotypes were handled as single units for association and clustering because linkage in the cohort was strong. Across roughly 420 genotyped donors of the cohort, an average of roughly 250,000 unique TCR beta nucleotide sequences per donor were sequenced, and 15% to 20% of those sequences were non-productive.

The cohort consisted of 600 to 750 healthy bone marrow donors. All cohort members were sampled while nominally healthy, although unrecorded immune exposures were likely present. The donor was CMV seronegative and belonged to the group of 380 or so seronegative cohort members. Every donor gave a peripheral blood sample, and the peripheral blood mononuclear cells from that sample were used for TCR beta sequencing. The Qiagen DNeasy Blood Extraction Kit was used to extract genomic DNA from the blood cell samples. The CDR3 contains 13 residues, cysteine and phenylalanine counted. This entry keeps only the CDR3 DNA: 39 bases, framed from base 1. V was cut back by 1 base and J by 6 bases, leaving a gap of 7 bases between them. The germline V gene (reference sequence) sets CDR1 to SEHNR and CDR2 to FQNEAQ. This clone was seen more than once but under ten times. Its target antigen remains unknown. No base quality values were provided; no much bigger clone lies one nucleotide off.

Library preparation employed the immunoSEQ multiplex PCR assay. The multiplex PCR relied on a mix of 60 forward primers for TCR Vbeta segments and 13 reverse primers for TCR Jbeta segments. The CDR3 region of rearranged TCR beta genes was amplified from genomic DNA by a multiplex PCR assay. The amplified TCR beta libraries were sequenced on the Illumina HiSeq System as 87-base-pair reads. Processing in the source paper ran as follows. A later analysis counted approximately 76 million unique TCR beta chains across the 666 repertoires, and roughly 11 million of these chains were shared by at least two donors. To remove PCR and sequencing errors, raw reads were error-corrected and collapsed into unique sequences using a nearest-neighbor algorithm that merged closely related sequences. Alignment of CDR3 sequences to IMGT reference sequences was used to assign V, D and J gene segments. For a sequence to be retained, a match of at least six nucleotides was required to both a V gene segment and a J gene segment. Rearrangements were classified as productive when the CDR3 lacked stop codons and remained in frame with V and J, and all other rearrangements were classified as non-productive. CDR3 was defined according to IMGT convention as the region running from the second conserved V-encoded cysteine to the conserved J-encoded phenylalanine. The earlier analysis of 587 of the donors excluded any sequence lacking an unambiguous match to a single V gene segment. In an earlier analysis of 587 of the donors, a V segment was called functional when productive rearrangements were above 56.7%, and segregating when the standard deviation between donors exceeded 5%. A statistical classification framework was developed to diagnose cytomegalovirus status using the catalog of TCR beta chain sequences. V and J gene assignment, in a later analysis, came from comparing TCR nucleotide sequences with IMGT/GENE-DB human TR gene sequences. The TCRdist pipeline was used in a later analysis to assign CDR3 sequences and most-parsimonious VDJ recombination scenarios. In a later analysis, each TCR beta chain was defined by its CDR3 amino acid sequence together with its V-gene family, and reads lacking a unique V-gene family were excluded. As a way to deal with suspected cross-contamination and a sequencing artifact, a later analysis dropped 450 to 600 nucleotide sequences that were highly shared and had low generation probability. In a later analysis, a clonal expansion index was calculated for each public chain from normalized within-repertoire ranks of inferred template counts. In a later analysis, generation probabilities were computed with a VDJ recombination model fitted to out-of-frame rearrangements, and the resulting probabilities were checked against IGoR. A later analysis scored TCR-TCR, TCR-HLA and TCR-CMV co-occurrence with hypergeometric tests, applying a repertoire-size bias correction to TCR pairs. False discovery rates were estimated in a later analysis by permuting HLA or CMV assignments 20 times. In a later analysis, co-occurring TCRs were grouped using DBSCAN, with TCRdist sequence similarity added in when clustering inside HLA-allele-positive subsets. Co-occurrence clustering excluded repertoires with fewer than 30,000 or more than 120,000 public chains, plus five with anomalous nucleotide sharing. Imported from immuneACCESS, the table was reduced by TCRdb to in-frame sequences with V and J called. These copies leave out some clones; in studies compared against another copy, an unresolved V gene accounts for under half, and the cause of the remainder is not known. D and trimming come from the DNA, and the V and J calls and clone size come from that table. The sample has under 200,000 clones on record, about 68% of them singletons. Approximately 1.4% of the sample is held by the ten biggest clonotypes.

Study-level results and caveats: Most TCR sequences were seen in very few donors, while some public TCRs were found in many individuals. The earlier analysis of about 600 of the donors excluded 15 to 20 rarely observed V segments, including chromosome 9 orphons, because counts were too low. The study gave a list of more than 150 TCR beta chains associated with cytomegalovirus. Only TCR beta chains were sequenced in this cohort, and the absence of alpha or paired-chain data limited detectable features. In a later analysis, TCR association rates were found to vary across HLA loci, with the most associated TCRs seen for DRB1 alleles and the fewest for HLA-C alleles. A further reported finding was that TCR beta sequences accurately predicted the HLA-A and HLA-B alleles for most subjects in the first cohort. In a later analysis, HLA-associated TCR beta chains were found to be more clonally expanded and to have lower generation probabilities than equally common non-associated chains. Broadly in line with IMGT annotations, most TCR beta V segments showed up in productive rearrangements about 87% or about 30% of the time in an earlier analysis of about 500 of the donors. Specific HLA alleles were associated with roughly 17,000 TCR beta sequences at a false discovery rate of 0.05 in a later analysis. CMV serostatus was the only immune exposure information available for the cohort. V-gene and J-gene trimming of TCR beta chains was associated with a missense DCLRE1C variant in a later genetic analysis, and the association was replicated in an independent cohort. The authors suggested that the approach could potentially be extended to other disease states and immunological phenotypes. In a later genetic analysis, fewer N-insertions in productive TCRs were reported among donors in an Asian-associated ancestry cluster than the roughly 700-donor mean. When HLA alleles, especially DR and DQ, strongly co-occurred, TCR associations were difficult to assign to individual alleles. The classifier was reported to diagnose cytomegalovirus status with high specificity and sensitivity in both the original cohort and the validation cohort. Some IMGT-functional V segments, including TRBV6-2 and TRBV6-3, could not be told apart with the 87-base-pair reads, so those segments were excluded. According to a later analysis, most CMV-associated TCR beta chains appeared to be HLA-restricted, and the HLA associations seemed to be driven largely by CMV exposure. Because some donors lacked HLA typing at each locus, the association tests relied only on the typed subset. Linkage disequilibrium might explain the correlated functional status among segregating V segments, but an unknown experimental factor could not be ruled out. In vitro tests confirmed that a few of the cytomegalovirus-associated TCR beta chains recognize cytomegalovirus antigens. Several of the top co-occurrence clusters appeared to be linked to parvovirus B19, influenza, CMV and Epstein-Barr virus, according to a later analysis. A group of highly shared sequence variants was considered likely to be a technical artifact of the sequencing pipeline. Roughly uniform sequencing depth across donors was assumed in presence/absence analyses, although this assumption may not hold.

The sample consisted of PBMCs. The source is a man younger than 35 in good health and CMV-seronegative. The chain links TRBV7-9 with TRBJ2-1; the D gene identity is not certain. The CDR3 sequence is CASSLDLVNEQFF. The nucleotide sequence is TGTGCCAGCAGCTTAGATTTAGTCAATGAGCAGTTCTTC. Joined to the reference TRBV7-9 and TRBJ2-1 proteins, this CDR3 gives the full variable domain: DTGVSQNPRHKITKRGQNVTFRCDPISEHNRLYWYRQTLGQGPEFLTYFQNEAQLEKSRLLSDRFSAERPKGSFSTLEIQRTEQGDSAMYLCASSLDLVNEQFFGPGTRLTVL.